The 27 T cell receptor beta chains given below trace back to one sample, sequenced in a study of T cell responses to AZD1222 COVID-19 vaccine (dated by TCRdb to 2020 to 2022). The sample's time point, from its label and the paper: baseline before first vaccination. Receptors were amplified or captured by the immunoSEQ multiplex PCR assay. Held by TCRdb, this immuneACCESS table contains in-frame sequences only and omits some clones. Under half of the omission traces to an unresolved V gene where checked; the cause of the rest is unknown. For this sample there are under 75,000 clones; about 85% appear just once. Roughly 21% of the sample belongs to the ten largest clones. Sequencing was performed on peripheral blood, taken on day 0 of AZD1222 vaccination. The origin of the receptors is an adult in good health.

The V and J genes are TRBV19 and TRBJ2-2; D unclear. The CDR3 contains 12 residues. Trimming stripped 5 bases from V and 6 bases from J, with 7 bases between. Per the germline V gene, CDR1 is LNHDA and CDR2 is SQIVND (reference sequence). CDR3 sequence (DNA): TGTGCCAGTAGTGACTCCCCCGGGGAGCTGTTTTTT. Protein sequence: CASSDSPGELFF. The entire variable domain, with the rest obtained from reference TRBV19 and TRBJ2-2, is as follows: DGGITQSPKYLFRKEGQNVTLSCEQNLNHDAMYWYRQDPGQGLRLIYYSQIVNDFQKGDIAEGYSVSREKKESFPLTVTSAQKNPTAFYLCASSDSPGELFFGEGSRLTVL.

The chain recombines TRBV5-1 with TRBJ1-2; D is perhaps TRBD1 (5 bases). The CDR3 sequence is 13 residues long. With 4 bases removed from V and 4 bases from J, the gap between germline ends came to 11 bases. Germline V gene sequence: CDR1 SGHRS, CDR2 YFSETQ. The CDR3 DNA sequence: TGCGCCAGCAGCGCGGAGGGGAGCTATGGCTACACCTTC. Encoded protein: CASSAEGSYGYTF.

The rearrangement links TRBV7-2 to TRBJ1-2, with D hard to call. Germline lookup yields CDR1 SGHTA and CDR2 FQGNSA. The CDR3 is 16 amino acids. Trimming pared 4 bases from V and 6 bases from J, leaving 21 bases between. The CDR3 bases are TGTGCCAGCAGCTCGAGTGGATCTCAGGCCCTTCATGGCTACACCTTC. It yields the protein CASSSSGSQALHGYTF.

The V gene is TRBV12-2, the J gene TRBJ1-6; whether TRBD1, the table's D call, matches the DNA was not checked. TRBV12-2 is an annotated pseudogene. This CDR3 has 16 residues. In DNA, the CDR3 is TGTGCAAGTCGCATGCCGGGGGACAGGGTTGTTTCACCCCTCCACTTT. It is translated as CASRMPGDRVVSPLHF.

The CDR3 protein is CASSAREAGETQYF. The DNA for the CDR3 is TGTGCCAGCAGCGCAAGAGAGGCGGGGGAGACCCAGTACTTC. J is TRBJ2-5 and V is TRBV11-2, with D tentatively TRBD2 (6 bases). CDR1 is SGHAT and CDR2 is FQNNGV in the germline V gene. The V gene lost 5 bases and the J gene lost 5 bases, with 15 bases spanning the gap. The CDR3 extends over 14 amino acids.

The CDR3 region is CASSLMQGSYEQYF. CDR3 nucleotide sequence: TGTGCCAGCAGCTTGATGCAGGGTTCCTACGAGCAGTACTTC. This chain connects TRBV7-2 to TRBJ2-7, with a weak D call TRBD1 (5 bases). V dropped 3 bases and J dropped 1 base, with 10 bases sitting between them. Per germline, CDR1 SGHTA and CDR2 FQGNSA. There are 14 residues in the CDR3.

The gene calls are TRBV11-2 and TRBJ2-5, with D perhaps TRBD2 (7 bases). Germline assignment: CDR1 SGHAT and CDR2 FQNNGV. The CDR3 covers 14 residues. Trimming left V 3 bases short and J 4 bases short, with 12 bases between. The CDR3 coding sequence is TGTGCCAGCAGCTTTGGGGGGGGCGGAGAGACCCAGTACTTC. As protein: CASSFGGGGETQYF.

This chain connects TRBV10-3 to TRBJ2-3, with 13 positions matching TRBD2. V was pared by 3 bases and J by 3 bases, with 3 bases of the junction left unmatched. From germline, CDR1 is ENHRY and CDR2 SYGVKD. The length of the CDR3 is 16 residues. The CDR3 nucleotides are TGTGCCATCAGTGACCCACTAGCGGGAGGGACAGATACGCAGTATTTT. Its translation is CAISDPLAGGTDTQYF.

V usage is TRBV5-1 and J usage is TRBJ2-2, with TRBD1 matching over 7 bases. CDR1 and CDR2 (germline): SGHRS, YFSETQ. Trimming at V came to 4 bases and at J to 3 bases, leaving 6 bases not matched to a gene. The CDR3 is 15 amino acids. CDR3 region: CASSVQGLYTGELFF. The CDR3 DNA reads as TGCGCCAGCAGCGTACAGGGGCTATACACCGGGGAGCTGTTTTTT.

V is TRBV9 and J is TRBJ2-7, with 7 bases matching TRBD1. The germline V gene has CDR1 SGDLS and CDR2 YYNGEE. This CDR3 comprises 14 residues. V trimming: 0 bases; J trimming: 6 bases; junction bases outside the gene matches: 6. The CDR3 is CASSVGDRAGEQYF. CDR3 bases: TGTGCCAGCAGCGTAGGTGACAGGGCGGGCGAGCAGTACTTC.

The chain employs TRBV24-1 and TRBJ1-1; tentatively, D is TRBD1 (6 bases). V was pared by 10 bases and J by 5 bases, with 22 bases between. This CDR3 is built from 15 residues. Germline V gives CDR1 KGHDR, CDR2 SFDVKD. The CDR3 sequence is CATLGFRGGSTEAFF. The CDR3 region has the DNA TGTGCCACGCTGGGATTCAGGGGAGGCTCGACTGAAGCTTTCTTT.

The rearrangement uses TRBV29-1 and TRBJ1-4; D is perhaps TRBD1 (6 bases). This CDR3 is 13 amino acids long. V was cut by 4 bases and J by 8 bases, with 14 bases left in between. Germline V lookup: CDR1 SQVTM, CDR2 ANQGSEA. DNA for the CDR3: TGCAGCGTTGGGCAGGGGCCAGGGGAAAAACTGTTTTTT. This encodes CSVGQGPGEKLFF.

This chain joins TRBV11-3 and TRBJ2-2; D is unclear. V was trimmed by 5 bases and J by 7 bases, leaving 8 bases between them. Germline CDR1 reads SGHNT; CDR2 reads YENEEA. CDR3 length: 12 amino acids. CDR3 residues: CASSAFIGELFF. DNA for the CDR3: TGTGCCAGCAGCGCCTTTATCGGGGAGCTGTTTTTT.

The gene calls are TRBV29-1 and TRBJ2-5; D ambiguous. This CDR3 is built from 14 residues. V dropped 7 bases and J dropped 5 bases, with 20 bases sitting between them. Germline lookup yields CDR1 SQVTM and CDR2 ANQGSEA. CDR3 amino acids: CSANPPGTQETQYF. CDR3 bases: TGCAGCGCAAATCCACCGGGCACCCAGGAGACCCAGTACTTC.

This chain joins TRBV5-4 and TRBJ2-1, with 7 bases lining up with TRBD2. The V gene end was trimmed by 5 bases and the J gene end by 9 bases; junction bases not matched to a gene: 14. CDR1 and CDR2 (germline): SGHNT, YYREEE (reference sequence). The CDR3 length is 15 residues. CDR3 in DNA: TGTGCCAGCAGTTCCCCTAGCGGAGAGGGGTTTGAGCAGTTCTTC. It translates to CASSSPSGEGFEQFF.

This chain links TRBV2 with TRBJ2-7; 8 bases match TRBD1. CDR3 length: 14 residues. The junction had 13 bases not matched to a gene; V was cut back by 9 bases and J by 6 bases. Germline CDR1 is SNHLY and CDR2 is FYNNEI. The CDR3 here is CASTRWDRSSEQYF. CDR3 bases: TGTGCCAGTACCCGTTGGGACAGGTCTAGCGAGCAGTACTTC.

V is TRBV6-1 and J is TRBJ2-5; possibly TRBD1 for D (6 bases). Germline values: CDR1 MNHNS, CDR2 SASEGT. V was pared by 5 bases and J by 5 bases, with 18 bases between. The CDR3 runs to 15 residues. The CDR3 here is CASSTGTGKKETQYF. DNA for the CDR3: TGTGCCAGCAGTACCGGAACAGGGAAGAAGGAGACCCAGTACTTC.

This clone has only one observation. The chain combines TRBV7-9 with TRBJ1-2; TRBD1 might be the D (5 bases). Between the trimmed V and J ends, which lost 5 bases and 4 bases, there was a span of 14 bases. This CDR3 contains 14 residues. The germline CDR1 and CDR2 sequences are SEHNR and FQNEAQ (reference sequence). The CDR3 nucleotides read TGTGCCAGCAGCACCCTGGAGGGACTCTATGGCTACACCTTC. Translation: CASSTLEGLYGYTF.

The rearrangement links TRBV11-2 to TRBJ2-7, with 7 bases matching TRBD2. The J segment lost 0 bases and the V segment lost 7 bases, leaving 3 bases of the junction unmatched. The CDR3 spans 13 residues. Looked up from germline, CDR1 is SGHAT and CDR2 is FQNNGV. The DNA for the CDR3 is TGTGCCAGCAATGGGGGGGACTCCTACGAGCAGTACTTC. This codes for CASNGGDSYEQYF.

V gene TRBV5-1 combines with J gene TRBJ1-1; 10 bases are a match to TRBD1. The CDR3 has 16 amino acids. V gave up 0 bases and J gave up 3 bases; unmatched junction bases: 5. Germline assignment: CDR1 SGHRS and CDR2 YFSETQ. In nucleotides, the CDR3 is TGCGCCAGCAGCTTGGCCATAGGGACAGGGGACACTGAAGCTTTCTTT. Translating it yields CASSLAIGTGDTEAFF.

V usage is TRBV5-1 and J usage is TRBJ2-5; 7 bases map to TRBD1. V lost 7 bases and J lost 3; bases outside the gene matches: 12. CDR1 SGHRS and CDR2 YFSETQ come from the germline V gene. The CDR3 consists of 15 residues. CDR3 region: CASSRDSGEKETQYF. DNA for the CDR3: TGCGCCAGCTCCCGGGACAGTGGGGAAAAAGAGACCCAGTACTTC.

The chain joins TRBV10-3 to TRBJ1-2; 7 positions match TRBD1. From germline, CDR1 is ENHRY and CDR2 SYGVKD. V lost 6 bases, J lost 4 bases, and 2 bases stayed unmatched. This CDR3 comprises 12 residues. This CDR3 is CAISRDSYGYTF. CDR3 nucleotide sequence: TGTGCCATCAGCCGGGACAGCTATGGCTACACCTTC.

The V gene is TRBV5-1, the J gene TRBJ1-1; no firm D call. CDR3 size: 14 residues. Germline V gene lookup returns CDR1 SGHRS and CDR2 YFSETQ. The germline V and J ends were trimmed by 4 bases and 1 base, with 11 bases remaining between them. As DNA, the CDR3 is TGCGCCAGCAGCGTCAAGGGAGAGAACACTGAAGCTTTCTTT. It codes for CASSVKGENTEAFF.

V usage is TRBV5-1 and J usage is TRBJ1-4, with 8 bases lining up with TRBD1. J gave up 7 bases and V 5 bases, and 7 bases lay outside the gene matches. This CDR3 comprises 14 residues. Germline V gives CDR1 SGHRS, CDR2 YFSETQ. The CDR3 DNA reads as TGCGCCAGCAGTCCGGACAGGGAGGGTGAAAAACTGTTTTTT. This gives the protein CASSPDREGEKLFF.

The V call is TRBV10-3, the J call TRBJ1-2; D is undetermined. The V end was cut by 7 bases, the J end by 2 bases, with 17 bases between. CDR3 length equals 15 residues. Looked up from germline, CDR1 is ENHRY and CDR2 is SYGVKD. The CDR3: CAITFKREANYGYTF. For the CDR3, the DNA is TGTGCCATCACCTTCAAGAGGGAGGCCAACTATGGCTACACCTTC.

This chain joins TRBV7-2 and TRBJ1-1, with 7 bases lining up with TRBD1. The germline V gene has CDR1 SGHTA and CDR2 FQGNSA. This CDR3 comprises 15 residues. The trim removed 4 bases at V and 2 bases at J, leaving 7 bases unmatched. The CDR3 bases are TGTGCCAGCAGCTCCATGGGACAGCTAAACACTGAAGCTTTCTTT. It codes for CASSSMGQLNTEAFF.

V gene TRBV12-5 combines with J gene TRBJ1-1; D is perhaps TRBD1 (5 bases). CDR1 is LGHNT, CDR2 FRNRAP, per germline. The CDR3 has 13 residues. V shed 8 bases and J shed 3 bases, with 13 bases lying between them. In DNA form, the CDR3 reads TGTGCTAGTTCCCCGGCGGGGGACACTGAAGCTTTCTTT. This sequence encodes CASSPAGDTEAFF.